Listed here are 8 T cell receptor beta chains from one sample, sequenced in a study of blood T cell repertoires in COVID-19. TCRdb keeps only in-frame clones here, not all; method: immunoSEQ multiplex PCR. The sample lists nearly 350,000 clones; 87% were seen once. Sequenced material: peripheral blood. The receptors were sampled from a woman aged 50 to 60 with COVID-19, enrolled during active disease.

This clone was found once. The genes are TRBV29-1 and TRBJ1-3; D perhaps matches TRBD1 (5 bases). Per germline, CDR1 SQVTM and CDR2 ANQGSEA. V shed 6 bases and J shed 0 bases, with 12 bases lying between them. CDR3 length: 14 amino acids. CDR3 sequence reads: CSVQTGDSGNTIYF. As DNA, the CDR3 is TGCAGCGTGCAAACAGGAGACTCTGGAAACACCATATATTTT.

The V and J genes are TRBV7-3 and TRBJ2-1, with 7 positions matching TRBD1. The CDR3 consists of 16 residues. From germline, CDR1 is SGHTA and CDR2 FQGTGA. J was trimmed by 8 bases and V by 2 bases; bases with no gene match: 12. CDR3 protein: CASSLDRERSIDEQFF. Here the CDR3 DNA reads TGTGCCAGCAGCTTAGACAGGGAAAGAAGTATAGATGAGCAGTTCTTC.

This sequence joins TRBV12-3 or TRBV12-4 and TRBJ2-7; 7 nucleotides match TRBD1. The CDR3 contains 13 residues. Trimming took 6 bases from V and 3 from J; bases not matched to a gene: 5. The DNA of the CDR3 is TGTGCCAGCAGCCTGAACAGGGGCTACGAGCAGTACTTC. It codes for CASSLNRGYEQYF.

The chain is built from TRBV6-5 and TRBJ1-1, with D unclear. The germline gives CDR1 MNHEY, CDR2 SVGAGI. The V end lost 6 bases, the J end lost 4 bases, and 15 bases lay between the germline ends. The CDR3 spans 14 residues. CDR3 sequence: CASSSFGGTTEAFF. CDR3 in DNA: TGTGCCAGCAGCAGTTTCGGAGGAACCACTGAAGCTTTCTTT.

Only one count was recorded for this clone. This chain joins TRBV5-1 and TRBJ2-7; 8 bases fit TRBD2. Germline-derived CDR1 and CDR2 are SGHRS and YFSETQ. The CDR3 spans 16 residues. The junction had 13 bases not matched to a gene; V was cut back by 1 base and J by 7 bases. In DNA, the CDR3 is TGCGCCAGCAGCTTGTTTGCGGCTAGCGGGCCGGGGGAGCAGTACTTC. Amino acid sequence: CASSLFAASGPGEQYF.

The J gene is TRBJ2-7, the V gene TRBV6-2 or TRBV6-3; the match to TRBD2 covers 8 bases. The CDR3 runs 14 residues. Germline CDR1 and CDR2: MNHEY and SVGEGT. V was pared by 6 bases and J by 2 bases, with 6 bases of the junction left unmatched. CDR3 region: CASSKTGLAYEQYF. The CDR3 nucleotides are TGTGCCAGCAGCAAGACGGGACTAGCCTACGAGCAGTACTTC.

The chain recombines TRBV11-2 with TRBJ2-1; D remains ambiguous. Germline assignment: CDR1 SGHAT and CDR2 FQNNGV. CDR3 length: 12 residues. The ends were cut back, 1 base at V and 10 bases at J, with 8 bases in the middle. CDR3 loop: CASSLVSVEQFF. CDR3 in DNA: TGTGCCAGCAGCTTAGTCAGCGTCGAGCAGTTCTTC.

A note on this clone: An end of the junction does not agree with germline; a read error may underlie this. The chain is built from TRBV7-7 and TRBJ2-5, with D maybe TRBD2 (6 bases). The germline V gene encodes CDR1 SSHAT and CDR2 FNYEAQ (reference sequence). This CDR3 region has 14 residues. CDR3 sequence (DNA): TGTGCTAGCAGCCCGGCGGGATTCCAAGAGACCCAGTACTTC. Translated: CASSPAGFQETQYF.